The 5 T cell receptor beta chains presented below share a single source sample, sequenced in a study of control samples from healthy donors and cancer patients. This table comes from immunoSEQ multiplex PCR, and its TCRdb copy is limited to in-frame clones, with some not included. This sample has roughly 29,000 clones; about 85% occur once, and the top ten carry approximately 3.6%. Source material: formalin-fixed, paraffin-embedded tissue. The origin of the receptors is a female donor with melanoma.

V usage is TRBV19 and J usage is TRBJ1-1; D may be TRBD1 (5 bases). Germline lookup yields CDR1 LNHDA and CDR2 SQIVND (reference sequence). V was shortened by 3 bases and J by 11 bases, with 13 bases between the two germline ends. The CDR3 is 12 amino acids. The CDR3 bases are TGTGCCAGTAGTATTGAGGGGTCGGCGGCTTTCTTT. It codes for CASSIEGSAAFF.

J is TRBJ2-7 and V is TRBV9; weak D call: TRBD2 (6 bases). Germline V gives CDR1 SGDLS, CDR2 YYNGEE. Deletions cut 5 bases from V and 6 bases from J, with 18 bases between. CDR3 size: 14 residues. The chain's CDR3 is CASRAELASGEQYF. CDR3 bases: TGTGCCAGCAGAGCAGAGCTAGCGAGCGGCGAGCAGTACTTC.

The chain employs TRBV4-1 and TRBJ2-1, with a possible D match to TRBD2 (5 bases). CDR3 length: 16 residues. Trimming stripped 4 bases from V and 5 bases from J, with 18 bases between. CDR1 MGHRA and CDR2 YSYEKL come from the germline V gene. The CDR3 bases are TGCGCCAGCAGCCCTCCCGCCGGGATCCCCAACAATGAGCAGTTCTTC. It is translated as CASSPPAGIPNNEQFF.

This chain links TRBV2 with TRBJ2-1, with 12 bases aligning to TRBD1. Germline CDR1 and CDR2: SNHLY and FYNNEI. This CDR3 spans 16 amino acids. J gave up 8 bases and V 5 bases, and 10 bases lay outside the gene matches. CDR3 region: CASSSPGQGAFYEQFF. The CDR3 bases are TGTGCCAGCAGTTCTCCGGGACAGGGGGCTTTCTATGAGCAGTTCTTC.

The chain has TRBV19 and TRBJ1-6; 7 bases agree with TRBD1. The CDR3 sequence is 15 residues long. V trimming: 4 bases; J trimming: 6 bases; junction bases outside the gene matches: 6. Germline values: CDR1 LNHDA, CDR2 SQIVND (reference sequence). The CDR3: CASSSRTGSNSPLHF. CDR3 nucleotides: TGTGCCAGTAGTAGCCGGACAGGCTCTAATTCACCCCTCCACTTT.